The clone carrying this TCR beta chain was seen only once. Enrolment of Seattle patients took place during active infection, and they were followed longitudinally. Original processing methods: Using reference gene primer amplification, nucleated cell counts were estimated. Profiled with immunoSEQ multiplex PCR; TCRdb holds only in-frame clones, not every one. The DNA gave D and trimming, while V, J and clone size come from that table. The sample has about 480,000 clones; about 91% are singletons. The data derive from a study of blood T cell repertoires in COVID-19. Study information: There were acute and convalescent COVID-19 samples, and they came from the United States, Italy and Spain. The cDNA or gDNA used as material had been derived from T cells, B-cell-depleted T cells, or PBMCs.

CDR3 length: 18 amino acids. Per the germline V gene, CDR1 is SGHRS and CDR2 is YFSETQ. Deletions cut 0 bases from V and 4 bases from J, with 20 bases between. This chain connects TRBV5-1 to TRBJ1-5, with D hard to call. The sequencing input was peripheral blood. The receptor was isolated from a man aged 18 to 30 with COVID-19, enrolled during active disease. The CDR3 nucleotides read TGCGCCAGCAGCTTGGGGATTGGCGGGGTAGTTTGGAATCAGCCCCAGCATTTT. Translated, it gives CASSLGIGGVVWNQPQHF. Full variable domain (missing parts from reference TRBV5-1 and TRBJ1-5): KAGVTQTPRYLIKTRGQQVTLSCSPISGHRSVSWYQQTPGQGLQFLFEYFSETQRNKGNFPGRFSGRQFSNSRSEMNVSTLELGDSALYLCASSLGIGGVVWNQPQHFGDGTRLSIL.